This TCR beta chain was captured in a study of cytomegalovirus exposure and HLA in healthy donors. Study-wide results and caveats: The authors reported that TCR beta sequences could predict HLA-A and HLA-B alleles. These predictions were accurate for most subjects in the first cohort. Productive rates of about 90% or about 30% were seen for most TCR beta V segments in an earlier analysis.

Notes on this clone: Its antigen is not identified. Different DNA sequences within this sample yield the same CDR3.

Trimming removed 0 bases at V and 4 bases at J, with 10 bases between. Germline lookup yields CDR1 SGHDT and CDR2 YYEEEE. The CDR3 has 14 residues. Vbeta (60) and Jbeta (13) primers were used in the PCR. Profiled with immunoSEQ multiplex PCR; TCRdb holds only in-frame clones, not every one. Here the sample spans 100,000 to 150,000 clones, approximately 8.7% being singletons. This sequence joins TRBV5-6 and TRBJ1-2; D is perhaps TRBD1 (5 bases). The clonotype originates from a middle-aged man in good health and CMV-seronegative. The sample comprised PBMCs. The CDR3 sequence is CASSLDRSAYGYTF. The CDR3 DNA reads as TGTGCCAGCAGCTTGGACAGGTCCGCCTATGGCTACACCTTC. The variable domain in full, with the rest retrieved from reference TRBV5-6 and TRBJ1-2, is DAGVTQSPTHLIKTRGQQVTLRCSPKSGHDTVSWYQQALGQGPQFIFQYYEEEERQRGNFPDRFSGHQFPNYSSELNVNALLLGDSALYLCASSLDRSAYGYTFGSGTRLTVV.